This T cell receptor (beta chain) emerged from a study of neurological immune-mediated disorders. The unsorted libraries were prepared from 2 million PBMCs (stored at -80 C). 5'RACE generated cDNA with 10-nucleotide random UMIs. TCRdb re-called the 5' RACE reads with MiXCR, one entry per CDR3 protein. The sample records 75,000 to 85,000 distinct CDR3 sequences, approximately 17% being singletons. Study conclusions and caveats: None of the CDR3 amino acid sequences found in expanded clones was shared across subjects. This suggests that the TCR-beta repertoires were private in all groups.

This clonotype was recorded at least ten times. The antigen is undetermined. Germline CDR1 DFQATT, CDR2 SNEGSKA (reference sequence). This CDR3 contains 15 residues. J gave up 7 bases and V 0 bases, and 10 bases lay outside the gene matches. The sample comprised PBMCs. The sequence came from a woman aged 40 to 49 in good health. The chain links TRBV20-1 to TRBJ1-1, with 8 bases identical to TRBD1. CDR3 loop: CSARDLDRVWDEAFF. CDR3 nucleotides: TGCAGTGCTAGAGATTTGGACAGGGTGTGGGATGAAGCTTTCTTT.